One sample yielded the 19 T cell receptor beta chains listed below, sequenced in a study of T cell repertoires in ileal Crohn's disease. Produced via immunoSEQ multiplex PCR; TCRdb's table is partial and in-frame only. The data contain roughly 30,000 clones, about four fifths of them singletons. The sequencing sample was made of ileal tissue. These receptors originate from an adult with Crohn's disease.

The chain is built from TRBV28 and TRBJ2-3; 7 bases align to TRBD2. CDR1 MDHEN and CDR2 SYDVKM come from the germline V gene. CDR3 size: 15 residues. Trimming removed 5 bases from V and 6 bases from J; junction bases left unmatched: 11. CDR3 sequence reads: CASSPSGEGLDTQYF. The CDR3 DNA follows: TGTGCCAGCAGTCCCTCGGGGGAGGGTCTGGATACGCAGTATTTT.

The chain joins TRBV5-7 to TRBJ2-7; D is perhaps TRBD1 (5 bases). TRBV5-7 is marked as an open reading frame, function uncertain. Trimming stripped 1 base from V and 3 bases from J, with 11 bases between. The CDR3 totals 14 residues. CDR3 region: CASSLLGLLYEQYF. The CDR3 nucleotides read TGTGCCAGCAGCTTGTTGGGGCTACTCTACGAGCAGTACTTC.

This chain connects TRBV7-9 to TRBJ1-2; a weak D match, TRBD1 (5 bases). This CDR3 has 17 residues. Germline CDR1 and CDR2: SEHNR and FQNEAQ (reference sequence). The germline V and J ends were trimmed by 1 base and 3 bases, with 18 bases remaining between them. The CDR3 coding sequence is TGTGCCAGCAGCTTAGGCGTAGGGGCCGCGAACCACTATGGCTACACCTTC. It is translated as CASSLGVGAANHYGYTF.

This clone was detected only a few times. The chain recombines TRBV9 with TRBJ1-2; D unclear. With 0 bases removed from V and 6 bases from J, the gap between germline ends came to 12 bases. In germline, CDR1 is SGDLS, CDR2 YYNGEE. The CDR3 has 14 amino acids. The CDR3 region is CASSVDHRPNGYTF. CDR3 DNA: TGTGCCAGCAGCGTAGACCACAGACCCAATGGCTACACCTTC.

The chain couples TRBV6-1 to TRBJ1-1, with D unresolved. The CDR3 is 14 residues long. V was shortened by 6 bases and J by 2 bases, with 13 bases between the two germline ends. The germline V gene has CDR1 MNHNS and CDR2 SASEGT. CDR3 sequence reads: CASRAVGGNTEAFF. The CDR3 DNA follows: TGTGCCAGCAGAGCCGTGGGAGGAAACACTGAAGCTTTCTTT.

This clone was counted a few times. The J gene is TRBJ1-1, the V gene TRBV7-3; no clear D. Trimming shortened V by 4 bases and J by 4 bases, and 10 bases separated the two germline ends. Germline CDR1 reads SGHTA; CDR2 reads FQGTGA. The CDR3 totals 13 residues. DNA of the CDR3: TGTGCCAGCAGCTACGCTGGCCCCACTGAAGCTTTCTTT. It encodes CASSYAGPTEAFF.

The chain recombines TRBV30 with TRBJ1-6; D gene unclear. CDR1 GTSNPN and CDR2 SVGIG come from the germline V gene (reference sequence). The CDR3 runs to 16 residues. Trimming pared 3 bases from V and 1 base from J, leaving 13 bases between. CDR3 residues: CAWSPVGVSYNSPLHF. The CDR3, as DNA: TGTGCCTGGAGCCCCGTCGGGGTGTCCTATAATTCACCCCTCCACTTT.

This sequence joins TRBV16 and TRBJ2-5, with D possibly matching TRBD2 (6 bases). The germline V gene has CDR1 KGHSY and CDR2 FQNENV. The CDR3 is 15 amino acids. Trimming removed 2 bases at V and 5 bases at J, with 15 bases between. This CDR3 reads CASSQPGGVKETQYF. CDR3 bases: TGTGCCAGCAGCCAACCAGGAGGGGTGAAGGAGACCCAGTACTTC.

V and J are TRBV5-1 and TRBJ1-5, with no clear D. The CDR3 contains 13 residues. V lost 0 bases and J 9 bases, leaving 10 bases between the germline ends. Germline CDR1 is SGHRS and CDR2 is YFSETQ. As DNA, the CDR3 is TGCGCCAGCAGCTTGGAGCCGGGAAGGCCCCAGCATTTT. It specifies CASSLEPGRPQHF.

This clone was seen a few times. The chain employs TRBV4-1 and TRBJ2-7; TRBD2 aligns across 11 bases. Germline V gene sequence: CDR1 MGHRA, CDR2 YSYEKL. Germline trimming cut 1 base from V and 7 bases from J; bases unmatched to any gene: 15. This CDR3 region has 18 residues. Written as DNA, the CDR3 is TGCGCCAGCAGCCAAGCCGGGACTAGCGGACCTCGCCGAGGGGAGCAGTACTTC. Translation: CASSQAGTSGPRRGEQYF.

CDR3 loop: CASSQATGGRGYTF. The CDR3 coding sequence is TGTGCCAGCAGCCAAGCGACAGGGGGTAGGGGCTACACCTTC. This rearrangement joins TRBV5-4 to TRBJ1-2; 9 bases are shared with TRBD1. This CDR3 has 14 residues. V gave up 4 bases and J gave up 8 bases; unmatched junction bases: 9. CDR1 SGHNT and CDR2 YYREEE come from the germline V gene (reference sequence).

This chain links TRBV7-2 with TRBJ1-1; no reliable D call. The CDR3 runs 13 residues. Trimming shortened V by 1 base and J by 11 bases, and 14 bases separated the two germline ends. CDR1 and CDR2 from the germline V gene are SGHTA and FQGNSA. In DNA, the CDR3 is TGTGCCAGCAGCTTAGGGGTGGGCTCTGGGGCTTTCTTT. Its translation: CASSLGVGSGAFF.

The chain recombines TRBV7-9 with TRBJ1-3; D uncertain. Germline assignment: CDR1 SEHNR and CDR2 FQNEAQ (reference sequence). This CDR3 contains 14 residues. Trimming shortened V by 6 bases and J by 0 bases, and 9 bases separated the two germline ends. This chain's CDR3 is CASRRVNSGNTIYF. CDR3 nucleotides: TGTGCCAGCAGGCGTGTAAACTCTGGAAACACCATATATTTT.

V usage is TRBV29-1 and J usage is TRBJ2-1, with 7 bases lining up with TRBD2. CDR3 length equals 14 residues. The V and J ends lost 2 bases and 7 bases, in that order; junction bases with no gene match: 8. Germline CDR1 reads SQVTM; CDR2 reads ANQGSEA. CDR3 nucleotide sequence: TGCAGCGTTGAACGCGGGAGCCAAGGAAATGAGCAGTTCTTC. Its translation: CSVERGSQGNEQFF.

The chain employs TRBV6-6 and TRBJ1-2; tentative D call: TRBD1 (6 bases). CDR1 and CDR2 (germline): MNHNY, SVGAGI (reference sequence). This CDR3 spans 13 amino acids. V shed 6 bases and J shed 3 bases, with 11 bases lying between them. The CDR3 spells CASSRQVDYGYTF. CDR3 coding DNA: TGTGCCAGCAGCCGACAGGTCGACTATGGCTACACCTTC.

This chain uses TRBV5-1 with TRBJ2-1; maybe TRBD2 (5 bases). Between the trimmed V and J ends, which lost 3 bases and 5 bases, there was a span of 18 bases. Germline values: CDR1 SGHRS, CDR2 YFSETQ. The CDR3 runs 16 residues. The CDR3 DNA sequence: TGCGCCAGCAGCTCACCCCCGGGATTCCTTCACAATGAGCAGTTCTTC. Protein: CASSSPPGFLHNEQFF.

V and J are TRBV5-6 and TRBJ1-2, with 9 bases lining up with TRBD1. This CDR3 region has 15 residues. Looked up from germline, CDR1 is SGHDT and CDR2 is YYEEEE. V was pared by 4 bases and J by 0 bases, with 4 bases of the junction left unmatched. CDR3 DNA sequence: TGTGCCAGCAGCCCCCGGGACAGGGCTAACTATGGCTACACCTTC. Translated, it gives CASSPRDRANYGYTF.

The V and J genes are TRBV19 and TRBJ1-1; weak D call: TRBD1 (6 bases). Trimming cost V 7 bases and J 3 bases, with 18 bases left between them. The germline V gene encodes CDR1 LNHDA and CDR2 SQIVND (reference sequence). This CDR3 is 15 amino acids long. The CDR3 coding sequence is TGTGCCAGTACCTCCGGGCCAGGGGCCTACACTGAAGCTTTCTTT. Translated, it gives CASTSGPGAYTEAFF.

In regard to this clone: One junction end does not reproduce the germline sequence, and a read error may be involved. This chain joins TRBV7-7 and TRBJ2-7; perhaps TRBD2 as D (5 bases). This CDR3 is 13 amino acids long. Germline lookup yields CDR1 SSHAT and CDR2 FNYEAQ (reference sequence). CDR3 DNA: TGTGCTAGCAGCTTAAGCGCCGAGGGCGAGCAGTACTTC. Its translation: CASSLSAEGEQYF.